The present T cell receptor (beta chain) was sequenced within a study of early T cells in non-severe SARS-CoV-2 infection. CDR3 size: 13 residues. Germline V gives CDR1 SGHRS, CDR2 YFSETQ. V was shortened by 3 bases and J by 6 bases, with 13 bases between the two germline ends. TCRdb re-analysed the 5' RACE reads in MiXCR, keeping a single row per CDR3 protein. The table includes more than 25,000 distinct CDR3 sequences, around 5% detected once. This sequence originates from an adult who was a healthcare worker with PCR-confirmed SARS-CoV-2 infection or an uninfected control (not recorded which). J is TRBJ2-7 and V is TRBV5-1; unclear D gene. The sample taken for sequencing was whole blood. The CDR3 loop is CASSWTPGSEQYF. As DNA, the CDR3 is TGCGCCAGCAGCTGGACCCCGGGCAGCGAGCAGTACTTC.